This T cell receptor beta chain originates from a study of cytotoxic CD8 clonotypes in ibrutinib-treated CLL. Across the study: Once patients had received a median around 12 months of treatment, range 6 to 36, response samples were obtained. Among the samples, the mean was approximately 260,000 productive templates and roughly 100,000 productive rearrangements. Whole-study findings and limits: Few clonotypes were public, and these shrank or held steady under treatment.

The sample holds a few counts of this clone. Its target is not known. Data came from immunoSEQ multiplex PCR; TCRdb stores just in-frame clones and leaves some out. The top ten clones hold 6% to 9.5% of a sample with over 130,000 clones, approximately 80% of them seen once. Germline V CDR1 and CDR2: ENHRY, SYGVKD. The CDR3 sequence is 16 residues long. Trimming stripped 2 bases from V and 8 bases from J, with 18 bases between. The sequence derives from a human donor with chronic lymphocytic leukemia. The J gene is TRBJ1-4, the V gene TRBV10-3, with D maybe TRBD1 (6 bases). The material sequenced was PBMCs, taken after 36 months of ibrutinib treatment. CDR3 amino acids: CAISEQLGGNWEKLFF. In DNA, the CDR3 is TGTGCCATCAGTGAGCAGCTGGGGGGCAACTGGGAAAAACTGTTTTTT.